These T cell receptor beta chains were read from a single sample in a study of blood T cell repertoires in COVID-19. TCRdb's table, derived via immunoSEQ multiplex PCR, lists solely in-frame clones and lacks some. The sample consists of around 100,000 clones, roughly 92% of them appearing once. Sequenced input: peripheral blood. These receptors were obtained from a woman aged 45-65 years with COVID-19, enrolled during active disease. CDR3s include the opening cysteine and the closing phenylalanine or tryptophan. A D gene is named only where the DNA matches it firmly. Clone size is not always given. Where it is, it says once, few, many or a class for expanded clones.

D	V	J	size	CDR3	DNA
TRBD1	TRBV11-2	TRBJ1-2	once	CASSLVRGDGYTF	TGTGCCAGCAGCTTAGTCAGGGGGGATGGCTACACCTTC
.	TRBV28	TRBJ1-1	.	CASSFGGLLNTEAFF	TGTGCCAGCAGTTTTGGGGGACTGTTGAACACTGAAGCTTTCTTT
.	TRBV6-5	TRBJ2-6	.	CASSYGGLSGANVLTF	TGTGCCAGCAGTTACGGCGGGCTCTCTGGGGCCAACGTCCTGACTTTC
TRBD1	TRBV4-1	TRBJ2-3	.	CASSQGDRAVDTQYF	TGCGCCAGCAGCCAAGGGGACAGGGCGGTAGATACGCAGTATTTT
.	TRBV19	TRBJ2-1	.	CASSIASRGNEQFF	TGTGCCAGTAGTATTGCCAGTCGAGGAAATGAGCAGTTCTTC
.	TRBV30	TRBJ1-1	.	CAFRQSTEAFF	TGTGCCTTCCGACAGAGCACTGAAGCTTTCTTT
TRBD1	TRBV5-1	TRBJ1-3	once	CASSGGTGGNTIYF	TGCGCCAGCAGCGGCGGGACAGGAGGAAACACCATATATTTT
.	TRBV5-1	TRBJ1-5	.	CASRGGENQPQHF	TGCGCCAGCAGAGGGGGAGAGAATCAGCCCCAGCATTTT
TRBD1	TRBV19	TRBJ1-5	.	CASSTDRDQPQHF	TGTGCCAGTTCCACTGACAGGGATCAGCCCCAGCATTTT
.	TRBV23-1	TRBJ2-2	few	CASSQSFSGTGTSNTGELFF	TGCGCCAGCAGTCAATCTTTCTCGGGGACCGGGACATCGAACACCGGGGAGCTGTTTTTT
TRBD1	TRBV6-4	TRBJ1-1	few	CASSMDRGLEAFF	TGTGCCAGCAGTATGGACAGGGGGCTAGAAGCTTTCTTT
.	TRBV5-1	TRBJ1-6	.	CASSLAQGGSYNSPLHF	TGCGCCAGCAGCTTGGCCCAGGGAGGGTCCTATAATTCACCCCTCCACTTT
.	TRBV28	TRBJ2-2	.	CASSLFRDTGELFF	TGTGCCAGCAGTTTGTTCCGAGACACCGGGGAGCTGTTTTTT
TRBD1	TRBV4-1	TRBJ2-7	.	CASSIRQGGAYEQYF	TGCGCCAGCAGCATTCGACAGGGGGGTGCCTACGAGCAGTACTTC
.	TRBV4-1	TRBJ1-3	.	CASSMGRGGGSGNTIYF	TGCGCCAGCAGCATGGGGAGGGGAGGAGGCTCTGGAAACACCATATATTTT
TRBD2	TRBV27	TRBJ2-3	.	CASSLHPRATSASDTQYF	TGTGCCAGCAGTTTACACCCGCGGGCGACTAGCGCATCAGATACGCAGTATTTT
.	TRBV5-1	TRBJ1-6	.	CASSLVPRGYSPLHF	TGCGCCAGCAGCTTGGTTCCCAGGGGTTATTCACCCCTCCACTTT
.	TRBV10-3	TRBJ1-5	.	CAIGPNQPQHF	TGTGCCATTGGGCCCAATCAGCCCCAGCATTTT
TRBD2	TRBV10-1	TRBJ2-3	.	CASSKRGVTDTQYF	TGCGCCAGCAGCAAGCGGGGGGTCACAGATACGCAGTATTTT
.	TRBV6-5	TRBJ2-6	.	CASSYFAGAGANVLTF	TGTGCCAGCAGTTACTTCGCAGGGGCTGGGGCCAACGTCCTGACTTTC
TRBD1	TRBV5-6	TRBJ1-5	.	CASSLDRGSQPQHF	TGTGCCAGCAGCTTGGACAGGGGAAGTCAGCCCCAGCATTTT
.	TRBV12-1	TRBJ1-1	.	CASSPPGGAQAFF	TGTGCCAGCAGCCCCCCAGGGGGCGCGCAGGCTTTCTTT
TRBD1	TRBV19	TRBJ2-6	.	CASSIVQGGSSGANVLTF	TGTGCCAGTAGTATAGTACAGGGGGGAAGCTCTGGGGCCAACGTCCTGACTTTC
TRBD1	TRBV11-3	TRBJ2-3	.	CASSPYVGQGPDTQYF	TGTGCCAGCAGCCCTTACGTCGGACAGGGTCCAGATACGCAGTATTTT
TRBD1	TRBV5-1	TRBJ1-2	.	CASRSQGAGGYTF	TGCGCCAGCAGATCTCAGGGGGCAGGCGGCTACACCTTC
.	TRBV5-1	TRBJ2-7	.	CASSFNGRSGLNEQYF	TGCGCCAGCAGCTTTAACGGCAGATCGGGTCTGAACGAGCAGTACTTC
.	TRBV21-1	TRBJ1-1	.	CASSKRWQALHLEAFF	TGTGCCAGCAGCAAAAGATGGCAGGCCCTCCACCTTGAAGCTTTCTTT
.	TRBV7-2	TRBJ2-7	.	CASSLAGAHEQYF	TGTGCCAGCAGCTTAGCGGGGGCCCACGAGCAGTACTTC
.	TRBV30	TRBJ1-1	.	CAWSVTPELKDTEAFF	TGTGCCTGGAGTGTAACCCCAGAATTAAAAGACACTGAAGCTTTCTTT
TRBD2	TRBV7-2	TRBJ2-3	.	CASTLGGGQGDTQYF	TGTGCCAGCACCCTCGGGGGGGGCCAGGGGGATACGCAGTATTTT
.	TRBV19	TRBJ1-2	.	CASSIQTSGRGYGYTF	TGTGCCAGTAGTATCCAAACGTCGGGCAGGGGCTATGGCTACACCTTC
.	TRBV19	TRBJ2-5	.	CASNQASQETQYF	TGTGCCAGTAATCAGGCGTCCCAAGAGACCCAGTACTTC
.	TRBV4-1	TRBJ2-2	.	CASSQENQGSRELFF	TGCGCCAGCAGCCAAGAAAACCAGGGGTCGAGGGAGCTGTTTTTT
.	TRBV27	TRBJ1-2	.	CASRPSPGIGGYTF	TGTGCCAGCAGACCTTCACCAGGGATAGGAGGCTACACCTTC
.	TRBV10-2	TRBJ1-1	.	CASSETHQNTEAFF	TGCGCCAGCAGTGAGACACACCAGAACACTGAAGCTTTCTTT
.	TRBV10-1	TRBJ1-2	once	CARGQPGARVYGYTF	TGCGCCAGAGGACAGCCAGGGGCTAGGGTCTATGGCTACACCTTC
.	TRBV3-1/TRBV3-2	TRBJ2-6	once	CASKEGAGANVLTF	TGTGCCAGCAAGGAGGGAGCTGGGGCCAACGTCCTGACTTTC
.	TRBV3-1/TRBV3-2	TRBJ2-3	.	CASSHGADTQYF	TGTGCCAGCAGCCATGGAGCAGATACGCAGTATTTT
TRBD2	TRBV24-1	TRBJ2-3	.	CATSDGGSSDTQYF	TGTGCCACCAGTGACGGGGGGTCATCAGATACGCAGTATTTT
TRBD1	TRBV28	TRBJ1-2	.	CASSFGTAFYGYTF	TGTGCCAGCAGTTTTGGGACAGCCTTCTATGGCTACACCTTC
.	TRBV23-1	TRBJ1-5	.	CASSQSEGKQPQHF	TGCGCCAGCAGTCAATCAGAGGGAAAACAGCCCCAGCATTTT
.	TRBV7-9	TRBJ1-1	.	CASSSYSIMNTEAFF	TGTGCCAGCAGCTCCTACAGCATAATGAACACTGAAGCTTTCTTT
.	TRBV19	TRBJ1-1	.	CASAGQGGAFF	TGTGCCAGTGCGGGCCAGGGAGGAGCTTTCTTT
.	TRBV9	TRBJ1-2	.	CASSVSQGTQGGYTF	TGTGCCAGCAGCGTGTCTCAGGGGACGCAGGGGGGCTACACCTTC
.	TRBV28	TRBJ2-2	.	CASRQGDTGELFF	TGTGCCAGCAGACAGGGAGACACCGGGGAGCTGTTTTTT
.	TRBV5-1	TRBJ1-1	.	CASSFGPLKGRLYTEAFF	TGCGCCAGCAGCTTTGGGCCGTTAAAGGGGCGGCTCTACACTGAAGCTTTCTTT
.	TRBV4-3	TRBJ2-3	.	CASSQVYGETQYF	TGCGCCAGCAGCCAAGTATACGGGGAGACGCAGTATTTT
TRBD2	TRBV24-1	TRBJ2-3	.	CATQAGGTDTQYF	TGTGCCACCCAGGCGGGGGGCACAGATACGCAGTATTTT
TRBD1	TRBV6-6	TRBJ1-5	.	CASSYSGGRQPQHF	TGTGCCAGCAGTTACTCAGGGGGCCGGCAGCCCCAGCATTTT
TRBD1	TRBV27	TRBJ2-1	.	CASSRTGGYNEQFF	TGTGCCAGCAGTCGGACAGGGGGGTACAATGAGCAGTTCTTC